The present T cell receptor beta chain was sequenced within a study of control samples from healthy donors and cancer patients. Produced via immunoSEQ multiplex PCR; TCRdb's table is partial and in-frame only. This table lists roughly 200,000 clones. This CDR3 comprises 14 residues. In germline, CDR1 is SGHRS, CDR2 YFSETQ. V lost 1 base and J lost 4, with 12 bases in between. The rearrangement uses TRBV5-1 and TRBJ2-7; the D gene is possibly TRBD1 (5 bases). This sequence originates from a woman younger than 45 in good health. Sequenced: blood. The DNA for the CDR3 is TGCGCCAGCAGCTTGACAGGCAGCTCGTACGAGCAGTACTTC. This gives the protein CASSLTGSSYEQYF.